These 3 T cell receptor beta chains originate from one sample sequenced in a study of cytomegalovirus exposure and HLA in healthy donors. PCR employed 60 Vbeta and 13 Jbeta primers. Measured with immunoSEQ multiplex PCR; TCRdb has only the in-frame clones, and not every one. The sample includes 150,000 to 200,000 clones, approximately 62% of them seen just once. Sequenced material: PBMCs. All receptors derive from a man between 50 and 59 years old in good health and CMV-seronegative.

This clone was counted only a few times. The rearrangement uses TRBV6-5 and TRBJ1-2; a weak D match, TRBD1 (6 bases). The ends were cut back, 11 bases at V and 6 bases at J, with 22 bases in the middle. The CDR3 contains 14 residues. The germline V gene has CDR1 MNHEY and CDR2 SVGAGI. CDR3 region: CAAANRAAWDGYTF. The CDR3 coding sequence is TGTGCCGCCGCGAACAGGGCCGCTTGGGATGGCTACACCTTC.

This chain uses TRBV2 with TRBJ1-5, with D uncertain. With 2 bases removed from V and 4 bases from J, the gap between germline ends came to 9 bases. From germline, CDR1 is SNHLY and CDR2 FYNNEI. The CDR3 loop spans 14 amino acids. CDR3 sequence reads: CASSERAGNQPQHF. CDR3 nucleotide sequence: TGTGCCAGCAGTGAAAGGGCGGGGAATCAGCCCCAGCATTTT.

The chain carries TRBV7-2 and TRBJ1-2; no clear D. V gave up 4 bases and J gave up 7 bases, with 13 bases separating them. CDR3 size: 13 residues. In germline, CDR1 is SGHTA, CDR2 FQGNSA. CDR3 loop: CASSWGGSGGYTF. The DNA for the CDR3 is TGTGCCAGCAGCTGGGGAGGTTCGGGTGGCTACACCTTC.